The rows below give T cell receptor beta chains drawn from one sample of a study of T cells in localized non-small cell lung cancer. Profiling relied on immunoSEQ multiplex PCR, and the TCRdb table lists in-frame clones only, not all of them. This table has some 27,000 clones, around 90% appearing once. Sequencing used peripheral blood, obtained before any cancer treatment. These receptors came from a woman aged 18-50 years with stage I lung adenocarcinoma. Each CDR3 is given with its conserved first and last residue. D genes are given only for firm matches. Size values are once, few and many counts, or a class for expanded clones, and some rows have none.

cdr3_nt: TGCGCCAGCAGCCCCCCGGCGACCTACGAGCAGTACTTC
cdr3_aa: CASSPPATYEQYF
clone_size: NA
v_call: TRBV5-1
d_call: NA
j_call: TRBJ2-7

cdr3_nt: TGTGCCAGCAGCCCCCGTCTAGCGGGAGTTGCGGAGACCCAGTACTTC
cdr3_aa: CASSPRLAGVAETQYF
clone_size: NA
v_call: TRBV11-3
d_call: TRBD2
j_call: TRBJ2-5

cdr3_nt: TGTGCCAGCAGCTCTCCCTGGGGGGGGCCTTACAATGAGCAGTTCTTC
cdr3_aa: CASSSPWGGPYNEQFF
clone_size: NA
v_call: TRBV11-2
d_call: NA
j_call: TRBJ2-1

cdr3_nt: TGTGCCAGCAGCTTAGTGGGGACAGCGAACACCGGGGAGCTGTTTTTT
cdr3_aa: CASSLVGTANTGELFF
clone_size: NA
v_call: TRBV7-2
d_call: TRBD1
j_call: TRBJ2-2

cdr3_nt: TGTGCCAGCAGCGTGGGCCGATGGATGGCAGATACGCAGTATTTT
cdr3_aa: CASSVGRWMADTQYF
clone_size: NA
v_call: TRBV11-3
d_call: NA
j_call: TRBJ2-3

cdr3_nt: TGTGCCAGCAGCAATTCCCGCGGGACAGCCTCCTACGAGCAGTACTTC
cdr3_aa: CASSNSRGTASYEQYF
clone_size: NA
v_call: TRBV21-1
d_call: NA
j_call: TRBJ2-7

cdr3_nt: TGCGCCAGCAGCCAAGGGGCCGACAGGCCTAACTATGGCTACACCTTC
cdr3_aa: CASSQGADRPNYGYTF
clone_size: NA
v_call: TRBV4-1
d_call: NA
j_call: TRBJ1-2

cdr3_nt: TGTGCCAGCAGCTCATCAGGGGTTTTGGGCACTGAAGCTTTCTTT
cdr3_aa: CASSSSGVLGTEAFF
clone_size: once
v_call: TRBV7-2
d_call: NA
j_call: TRBJ1-1

cdr3_nt: TGTGCCAGCAGCTCGAGCACAGATACGCAGTATTTT
cdr3_aa: CASSSSTDTQYF
clone_size: NA
v_call: TRBV7-2
d_call: NA
j_call: TRBJ2-3

cdr3_nt: TGTGCCAGCAGCTTGGAAGCAGGGGATGGCTACACCTTC
cdr3_aa: CASSLEAGDGYTF
clone_size: NA
v_call: TRBV5-8
d_call: NA
j_call: TRBJ1-2

cdr3_nt: TGTGCCAGCAGCTTGTCAGAGGGCCAGCCCCAGCATTTT
cdr3_aa: CASSLSEGQPQHF
clone_size: NA
v_call: TRBV7-2
d_call: NA
j_call: TRBJ1-5

cdr3_nt: TGTGCCAGCAGCGTAGGAATTTGGGGTGACTCTGGAAACACCATATATTTT
cdr3_aa: CASSVGIWGDSGNTIYF
clone_size: NA
v_call: TRBV9
d_call: NA
j_call: TRBJ1-3

cdr3_nt: TGTGCCAGCAGCCAAGTATTGGGCAGGGAGACCCAGTACTTC
cdr3_aa: CASSQVLGRETQYF
clone_size: NA
v_call: TRBV4-2
d_call: NA
j_call: TRBJ2-5

cdr3_nt: TGCGCCAGCAGCCAAGATCGCAGCGCTTCCTACGAGCAGTACTTC
cdr3_aa: CASSQDRSASYEQYF
clone_size: once
v_call: TRBV4-3
d_call: NA
j_call: TRBJ2-7

cdr3_nt: TGTGCCTGGAGTTTAAGCGTCCCAGATACGCAGTATTTT
cdr3_aa: CAWSLSVPDTQYF
clone_size: NA
v_call: TRBV30
d_call: NA
j_call: TRBJ2-3

cdr3_nt: TGTGCCAGCAGTTTACCCGGACAGGGAGGATCCCGCGAGCAGTACTTC
cdr3_aa: CASSLPGQGGSREQYF
clone_size: NA
v_call: TRBV28
d_call: TRBD1
j_call: TRBJ2-7

cdr3_nt: TGTGCCAGCTCACCTCGACAAGGGTCCCAAGAGACCCAGTACTTC
cdr3_aa: CASSPRQGSQETQYF
clone_size: once
v_call: TRBV18
d_call: NA
j_call: TRBJ2-5

cdr3_nt: TGCGCCAGCAGCTCGGGACTAGCGGGAGGGCCCTTCAATGAGCAGTTCTTC
cdr3_aa: CASSSGLAGGPFNEQFF
clone_size: NA
v_call: TRBV5-1
d_call: TRBD2
j_call: TRBJ2-1

cdr3_nt: TGTGCCAGCAGTCCAGGGTACAATGAGCAGTTCTTC
cdr3_aa: CASSPGYNEQFF
clone_size: NA
v_call: TRBV6-1
d_call: NA
j_call: TRBJ2-1

cdr3_nt: TGTGCCAGCAGCCCGACAGGGGGCACAGATACGCAGTATTTT
cdr3_aa: CASSPTGGTDTQYF
clone_size: NA
v_call: TRBV7-9
d_call: TRBD1
j_call: TRBJ2-3

cdr3_nt: TGTGCCAGCAGCTTGGCAGGGTATGGGACAGATACGCAGTATTTT
cdr3_aa: CASSLAGYGTDTQYF
clone_size: NA
v_call: TRBV5-5
d_call: NA
j_call: TRBJ2-3

cdr3_nt: TGTGCCAGTAGCATCGGCTTCGACAGGGAACAGTACTTC
cdr3_aa: CASSIGFDREQYF
clone_size: NA
v_call: TRBV19
d_call: TRBD1
j_call: TRBJ2-7

cdr3_nt: TGTGCCAGCAGCTTAAGGGCCACGAAGCGTAGCACAGATACGCAGTATTTT
cdr3_aa: CASSLRATKRSTDTQYF
clone_size: once
v_call: TRBV7-8
d_call: NA
j_call: TRBJ2-3

cdr3_nt: TGTGCCAGCAGCGTAGGTCCGGGGGTTGAAAAACTGTTTTTT
cdr3_aa: CASSVGPGVEKLFF
clone_size: NA
v_call: TRBV9
d_call: NA
j_call: TRBJ1-4

cdr3_nt: TGTGCCAGTAGCGGGAGGGCCAGTGAGCAGTTCTTC
cdr3_aa: CASSGRASEQFF
clone_size: once
v_call: TRBV19
d_call: TRBD2
j_call: TRBJ2-1

cdr3_nt: TGTGCCAGCAGCCCACAACCACTCCCCATGAATTTGGGGTACTACGAGCAGTACTTC
cdr3_aa: CASSPQPLPMNLGYYEQYF
clone_size: NA
v_call: TRBV9
d_call: NA
j_call: TRBJ2-7

cdr3_nt: TGTGCCAGCAGCCCCCCGTGGTCCCCCTACGAGCAGTACTTC
cdr3_aa: CASSPPWSPYEQYF
clone_size: NA
v_call: TRBV9
d_call: NA
j_call: TRBJ2-7

cdr3_nt: TGTGCCAGCAGGGACAGGGGTGGTGAGCAGTTCTTC
cdr3_aa: CASRDRGGEQFF
clone_size: NA
v_call: TRBV2
d_call: TRBD1
j_call: TRBJ2-1

cdr3_nt: TGTGCCAGCAGCCCAGGGGCACCTAACTATGGCTACACCTTC
cdr3_aa: CASSPGAPNYGYTF
clone_size: NA
v_call: TRBV5-6
d_call: NA
j_call: TRBJ1-2

cdr3_nt: TGTGCCAGTAGTATAAGCGGGGGCCAGAATGAAAAACTGTTTTTT
cdr3_aa: CASSISGGQNEKLFF
clone_size: NA
v_call: TRBV19
d_call: NA
j_call: TRBJ1-4

cdr3_nt: TGTGCCAGCAGCTTAGCGCCTGGAACCGGGGAGCTGTTTTTT
cdr3_aa: CASSLAPGTGELFF
clone_size: NA
v_call: TRBV7-7
d_call: NA
j_call: TRBJ2-2

cdr3_nt: TGTGCCAGCAGCTCCAACCGGGACCCTACCTACGAGCAGTACTTC
cdr3_aa: CASSSNRDPTYEQYF
clone_size: NA
v_call: TRBV7-2
d_call: NA
j_call: TRBJ2-7

cdr3_nt: TGCGCCAGCAGCCCGGAGGCCGGCGGGAGTACCTACGAGCAGTACTTC
cdr3_aa: CASSPEAGGSTYEQYF
clone_size: NA
v_call: TRBV5-1
d_call: TRBD2
j_call: TRBJ2-7

cdr3_nt: TGTGCCAGCACCCCCACAGGGTATCAGCCCCAGCATTTT
cdr3_aa: CASTPTGYQPQHF
clone_size: NA
v_call: TRBV6-6
d_call: NA
j_call: TRBJ1-5

cdr3_nt: TGTGCCGGATCACCGGGACAGGGAGCGAACACTGAAGCTTTCTTT
cdr3_aa: CAGSPGQGANTEAFF
clone_size: NA
v_call: TRBV2
d_call: TRBD1
j_call: TRBJ1-1

cdr3_nt: TGTGCCAGCAGCCTCTACCCGGGGGCCTCCTACGAGCAGTACTTC
cdr3_aa: CASSLYPGASYEQYF
clone_size: NA
v_call: TRBV2
d_call: NA
j_call: TRBJ2-7

cdr3_nt: TGCAGCGTCGACTCCGGGACCCAGAACCAAGAGACCCAGTACTTC
cdr3_aa: CSVDSGTQNQETQYF
clone_size: NA
v_call: TRBV29-1
d_call: NA
j_call: TRBJ2-5

cdr3_nt: TGTGCCATCAGTGCCTCTGCATCTGGAAACACCATATATTTT
cdr3_aa: CAISASASGNTIYF
clone_size: NA
v_call: TRBV10-3
d_call: NA
j_call: TRBJ1-3

cdr3_nt: TGTGCCAGCAGTTACGGGGCCGGGGAGCTGTTTTTT
cdr3_aa: CASSYGAGELFF
clone_size: NA
v_call: TRBV27
d_call: NA
j_call: TRBJ2-2

cdr3_nt: TGCGCCAGCAGCTCAACTGACACGACATCACCCCTCCACTTT
cdr3_aa: CASSSTDTTSPLHF
clone_size: NA
v_call: TRBV5-1
d_call: NA
j_call: TRBJ1-6

cdr3_nt: TGTGCCAGCAGCCTCCGGGGAGAAGGGACAGATACGCAGTATTTT
cdr3_aa: CASSLRGEGTDTQYF
clone_size: NA
v_call: TRBV28
d_call: NA
j_call: TRBJ2-3

cdr3_nt: TGTGCCAGCAGCTTTACTAGCGGCACCGGGGAGCTGTTTTTT
cdr3_aa: CASSFTSGTGELFF
clone_size: NA
v_call: TRBV7-9
d_call: TRBD2
j_call: TRBJ2-2

cdr3_nt: TGTGCCAGCAGCTTACCGACAGGGTACACTGAAGCTTTCTTT
cdr3_aa: CASSLPTGYTEAFF
clone_size: NA
v_call: TRBV5-6
d_call: TRBD1
j_call: TRBJ1-1

cdr3_nt: TGTGCCAGCAGCACTCCCGACAGGGCATACGAGCAGTACTTC
cdr3_aa: CASSTPDRAYEQYF
clone_size: NA
v_call: TRBV7-9
d_call: TRBD1
j_call: TRBJ2-7

cdr3_nt: TGTGCCAGCAGCTTAGCAGTAGGACAGGGAGGCTATGGCTACACCTTC
cdr3_aa: CASSLAVGQGGYGYTF
clone_size: NA
v_call: TRBV7-8
d_call: TRBD1
j_call: TRBJ1-2

cdr3_nt: TGTGCCAGCAGTTCTCCGGGACAGAACGCCTACGAGCAGTACTTC
cdr3_aa: CASSSPGQNAYEQYF
clone_size: NA
v_call: TRBV28
d_call: TRBD1
j_call: TRBJ2-7

cdr3_nt: TGTGCCTGGAGTGTAAAGTGGGCGCGCTCCTACGAGCAGTACTTC
cdr3_aa: CAWSVKWARSYEQYF
clone_size: NA
v_call: TRBV30
d_call: NA
j_call: TRBJ2-7

cdr3_nt: TGTGCCAGCAGCCAACAGGGGCCCTCCTACGAGCAGTACTTC
cdr3_aa: CASSQQGPSYEQYF
clone_size: NA
v_call: TRBV6-5
d_call: TRBD1
j_call: TRBJ2-7

cdr3_nt: TGTGCCAGCAGCTTAGTGGCGGGAGAACAAGAGACCCAGTACTTC
cdr3_aa: CASSLVAGEQETQYF
clone_size: NA
v_call: TRBV7-2
d_call: TRBD2
j_call: TRBJ2-5

cdr3_nt: TGTGCCTGGATTGGACCAACCGGGGAGCTGTTTTTT
cdr3_aa: CAWIGPTGELFF
clone_size: NA
v_call: TRBV30
d_call: NA
j_call: TRBJ2-2

cdr3_nt: TGTGCCAGCAGCGCTAGGCGGACTAGCGAGGACACAGATACGCAGTATTTT
cdr3_aa: CASSARRTSEDTDTQYF
clone_size: NA
v_call: TRBV5-6
d_call: TRBD2
j_call: TRBJ2-3

cdr3_nt: TGTGCCAGCAGCTTAGCGTCCCCAGGGCTAGGACACGAGCAGTACTTC
cdr3_aa: CASSLASPGLGHEQYF
clone_size: NA
v_call: TRBV7-2
d_call: NA
j_call: TRBJ2-7

cdr3_nt: TGCAGTGTGTCCTACAATGAGCAGTTCTTC
cdr3_aa: CSVSYNEQFF
clone_size: NA
v_call: TRBV20-1
d_call: NA
j_call: TRBJ2-1

cdr3_nt: TGTGCCAGCAGTTACGGGGGGAGGCCTACCTACAATGAGCAGTTCTTC
cdr3_aa: CASSYGGRPTYNEQFF
clone_size: NA
v_call: TRBV6-5
d_call: NA
j_call: TRBJ2-1

cdr3_nt: TGTGCCAGCAGCTTGGGGCAGGGAGGAGAAAAACTGTTTTTT
cdr3_aa: CASSLGQGGEKLFF
clone_size: NA
v_call: TRBV7-9
d_call: NA
j_call: TRBJ1-4